The source of this T cell receptor (beta chain) is a study of a mutant IDH1 vaccine in newly diagnosed glioma. Study-level background: The study gave patients eight vaccinations in weeks 1, 3, 5, 7, 11, 15, 19, 23. In some groups vaccination began 4-6 weeks post-radiotherapy; others received it with temozolomide.

The repertoire was sequenced with immunoSEQ multiplex PCR; TCRdb's copy has only in-frame clones and lacks some. Of tens of thousands of clones in the sample, about nine tenths were seen once. The CDR3 covers 14 residues. Deletions cut 0 bases from V and 6 bases from J, with 10 bases between. CDR1 SGHNT and CDR2 YYREEE come from the germline V gene (reference sequence). Time point given: week 5, during vaccination. Doses comprised 300 ug of mutant IDH1 20-mer peptide each, plus topical imiquimod. Turning to this clone: Its antigen is as yet unknown.

The V and J genes are TRBV5-4 and TRBJ2-4; D gene uncertain. Here the sequenced sample was PBMCs, taken from a glioma patient whose treatment included an IDH1 peptide vaccine. The source of this sequence is a woman aged 40 to 55 with glioma. The CDR3 sequence: CASSLDQSVNIQYF. DNA for the CDR3: TGTGCCAGCAGCTTGGATCAGTCGGTAAACATTCAGTACTTC. The full variable domain, in which reference TRBV5-4 and TRBJ2-4 provide the parts outside the CDR3, is ETGVTQSPTHLIKTRGQQVTLRCSSQSGHNTVSWYQQALGQGPQFIFQYYREEENGRGNFPPRFSGLQFPNYSSELNVNALELDDSALYLCASSLDQSVNIQYFGAGTRLSVL.